The 9 T cell receptor beta chains in this list originate from one sample, sequenced in a study of CD8+ T cells in alopecia areata. RNA extraction and reverse transcription yielded cDNA as sequencing template. The assay was immunoSEQ multiplex PCR, and TCRdb's table has in-frame clones only and misses some. The table records around 160,000 clones, over 70% of them present only once. This material consisted of CD8+ T cells sorted from blood, taken at week 0. These receptors were collected from a human donor with alopecia areata.

The rearrangement uses TRBV4-1 and TRBJ1-4, with 9 positions matching TRBD1. The ends lost 1 base at V and 4 bases at J; junction bases unmatched: 4. The CDR3 totals 16 residues. Germline V gene data show CDR1 as MGHRA and CDR2 as YSYEKL. CDR3 DNA sequence: TGCGCCAGCAGCCAAGGAGGGGACAGGGATAATGAAAAACTGTTTTTT. It encodes CASSQGGDRDNEKLFF.

This clone was detected a few times. The V and J genes are TRBV27 and TRBJ2-7; 8 positions agree with TRBD2. This CDR3 has 17 residues. Germline assignment: CDR1 MNHEY and CDR2 SMNVEV (reference sequence). Unmatched junction bases numbered 16, after V lost 2 bases and J lost 7 bases. The CDR3, as DNA: TGTGCCAGCAGTTTAATCTGGTCGGGAGGGCCCTCAGGAGAGCAGTACTTC. This translates into CASSLIWSGGPSGEQYF.

V gene TRBV11-2 combines with J gene TRBJ2-2, with D possibly being TRBD1 (6 bases). The CDR3 is 19 residues long. Germline V lookup: CDR1 SGHAT, CDR2 FQNNGV. V gave up 3 bases and J gave up 0 bases, with 20 bases separating them. This CDR3 reads CASSFPSGTSVANTGELFF. The CDR3 DNA is TGTGCCAGCAGCTTCCCCTCCGGGACATCTGTCGCGAACACCGGGGAGCTGTTTTTT.

The rearrangement links TRBV9 to TRBJ2-7; 8 nucleotides agree with TRBD2. After removal of 3 bases from V and 4 bases from J, the junction contained 6 bases not matched to a gene. The CDR3 runs 14 residues. The V gene's germline CDR1 is SGDLS and CDR2 YYNGEE. DNA of the CDR3: TGTGCCAGCAGCGACGGGGGGGCAACGTACGAGCAGTACTTC. It translates to CASSDGGATYEQYF.

This chain joins TRBV14 and TRBJ2-2; TRBD1 or TRBD2 may be the D gene (5 bases each). The ends were cut back, 4 bases at V and 0 bases at J, with 15 bases in the middle. The germline CDR1 and CDR2 sequences are SGHDN and FVKESK. The CDR3 loop spans 17 amino acids. CDR3 residues: CASSRWTGRANTGELFF. Here the CDR3 DNA reads TGTGCCAGCAGCCGATGGACGGGACGGGCGAACACCGGGGAGCTGTTTTTT.

V is TRBV27 and J is TRBJ2-4; D unresolved. The germline gives CDR1 MNHEY, CDR2 SMNVEV (reference sequence). Trimming took 3 bases from V and 0 from J, leaving 9 bases between them. CDR3 length: 15 residues. The CDR3 DNA sequence: TGTGCCAGCAGTTTGGTGGGGATAGCCAAAAACATTCAGTACTTC. Its protein is CASSLVGIAKNIQYF.

The V call is TRBV6-5, the J call TRBJ2-7; D could derive from TRBD1 or TRBD2 (5 bases each). Germline CDR1 reads MNHEY; CDR2 reads SVGAGI. The CDR3 runs to 14 residues. V was trimmed by 6 bases and J by 5 bases, leaving 17 bases between them. The CDR3 sequence is CASSHGTERNEQYF. The DNA of the CDR3 is TGTGCCAGCAGCCACGGGACGGAGCGGAACGAGCAGTACTTC.

The J gene is TRBJ2-7, the V gene TRBV29-1, with 10 bases that match TRBD1. The CDR3 totals 13 residues. The junction had 5 bases not matched to a gene; V was cut back by 4 bases and J by 5 bases. CDR1 is SQVTM and CDR2 is ANQGSEA in the germline V gene. CDR3 region: CSVGQGAKNEQYF. CDR3 coding DNA: TGCAGCGTTGGACAGGGGGCGAAGAACGAGCAGTACTTC.

This chain uses TRBV29-1 with TRBJ2-7; D is ambiguous. The germline V and J ends were trimmed by 7 bases and 0 bases, with 10 bases remaining between them. The CDR3 totals 12 residues. CDR1 is SQVTM, CDR2 ANQGSEA, per germline. CDR3 coding DNA: TGCAGCGCTGTAATAAGCTCCTACGAGCAGTACTTC. Translating gives CSAVISSYEQYF.